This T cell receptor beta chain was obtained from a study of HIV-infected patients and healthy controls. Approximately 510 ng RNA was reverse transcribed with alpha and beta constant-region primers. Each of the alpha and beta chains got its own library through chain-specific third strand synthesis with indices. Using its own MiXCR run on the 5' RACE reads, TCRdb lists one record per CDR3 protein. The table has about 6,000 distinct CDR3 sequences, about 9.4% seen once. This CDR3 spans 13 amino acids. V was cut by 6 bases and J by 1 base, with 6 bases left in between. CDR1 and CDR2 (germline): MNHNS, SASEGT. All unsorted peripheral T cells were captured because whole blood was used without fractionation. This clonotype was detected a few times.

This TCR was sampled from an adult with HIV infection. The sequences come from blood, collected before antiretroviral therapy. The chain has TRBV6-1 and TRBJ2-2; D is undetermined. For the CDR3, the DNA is TGTGCCAGCAGCAGACAGAACACCGGGGAGCTGTTTTTT. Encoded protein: CASSRQNTGELFF.